Following are 8 T cell receptor beta chains from one sample sequenced in a study of beta chain features in type 1 diabetes. Investigators reverse transcribed all isolated RNA, so they sequenced expressed TCRB transcripts. Repertoires were generated with immunoSEQ multiplex PCR, while TCRdb's copy carries only in-frame clones and drops some. In the table there are around 150,000 clones, approximately 10% of which are singletons. Study-level results: TCRB CDR3 length was moderately but significantly reduced in all four CD4+ subsets of Type 1 diabetes patients.

Their cognate antigens are unknown. The sample consisted of central memory CD4+ T cells from blood. Receptors originate from a man aged 25 to 45 with type 1 diabetes.

This clone was counted between two and nine times. V usage is TRBV29-1 and J usage is TRBJ1-2; a possible D gene is TRBD1 (6 bases). The germline CDR1 and CDR2 sequences are SQVTM and ANQGSEA. The CDR3 runs to 12 residues. V was trimmed by 1 base and J by 8 bases, leaving 11 bases between them. The CDR3 here is CSVEGTGRGYTF. The CDR3 nucleotides read TGCAGCGTTGAAGGTACAGGGCGAGGCTACACCTTC.

A few counts support this clone. The rearrangement links TRBV5-1 to TRBJ1-1; 11 nucleotides line up with TRBD1. From germline, CDR1 is SGHRS and CDR2 YFSETQ. The CDR3 is made up of 17 amino acids. V was clipped by 4 bases and J by 0 bases; unmatched bases: 8. CDR3: CASSPGQGALMNTEAFF. CDR3 DNA: TGCGCCAGCAGCCCCGGACAGGGGGCATTAATGAACACTGAAGCTTTCTTT.

This chain links TRBV11-1 with TRBJ2-3; 8 positions agree with TRBD2. V trimming: 2 bases; J trimming: 6 bases; junction bases outside the gene matches: 10. From germline, CDR1 is SGHAT and CDR2 FQDESV (reference sequence). CDR3 size: 16 residues. The CDR3, as DNA: TGTGCCAGCAGCTTATATGCCAGCGGGAGCCCGGATACGCAGTATTTT. Residues: CASSLYASGSPDTQYF.

This clone appeared a few times. V is TRBV2 and J is TRBJ1-5, with a possible D match to TRBD1 (5 bases). Germline CDR1 SNHLY, CDR2 FYNNEI. CDR3 length: 16 amino acids. With 2 bases removed from V and 1 base from J, the gap between germline ends came to 12 bases. Here the CDR3 reads CASSEKNRGSNQPQHF. CDR3 sequence (DNA): TGTGCCAGCAGTGAAAAGAATCGGGGGAGCAATCAGCCCCAGCATTTT.

J is TRBJ2-7 and V is TRBV21-1; the table gives TRBD2 as D, unverified against the DNA. TRBV21-1 is described as a pseudogene. The CDR3 contains 15 residues. In nucleotides, the CDR3 is TGTGCCAGCAGCACCGGACTAGCGGGATACGACGAGCAGTACTTC. Translating gives CASSTGLAGYDEQYF.

The table lists this clone with a few counts. The chain has TRBV9 and TRBJ2-1, with a possible D match to TRBD2 (7 bases). The germline V gene has CDR1 SGDLS and CDR2 YYNGEE. This CDR3 is built from 18 residues. Trimming took off 0 bases at V and 6 bases at J, with 22 bases between the two ends. The CDR3 sequence: CASSVGRGRGEWGNEQFF. Written as DNA, the CDR3 is TGTGCCAGCAGCGTAGGTAGGGGGAGGGGGGAGTGGGGCAATGAGCAGTTCTTC.

This clone was found a few times. This chain's CDR3 is CASRNHRDGELFF. The DNA of the CDR3 is TGTGCCAGCAGAAACCACAGGGACGGGGAGCTGTTTTTT. The V and J genes are TRBV7-8 and TRBJ2-2; tentatively, D is TRBD1 (6 bases). Germline values: CDR1 SGHVS, CDR2 FQNEAQ. This CDR3 spans 13 amino acids. Between the trimmed V and J ends, which lost 6 bases and 7 bases, there was a span of 12 bases.

This clone was detected a few times. The rearrangement uses TRBV5-6 and TRBJ1-1, with D perhaps matching TRBD1 (5 bases). The germline gives CDR1 SGHDT, CDR2 YYEEEE. V was shortened by 3 bases and J by 4 bases, with 19 bases between the two germline ends. This CDR3 is 16 amino acids long. The CDR3 here is CASSWGTGSLGTEAFF. CDR3 DNA sequence: TGTGCCAGCAGCTGGGGGACTGGGAGCCTCGGCACTGAAGCTTTCTTT.